This T cell receptor (beta chain) was sequenced during a study of beta chain features in type 1 diabetes. On this clone: What it binds is not known.

Expressed TCRB transcripts got sequenced, as all isolated RNA was reverse transcribed. TCRdb's table, derived via immunoSEQ multiplex PCR, lists solely in-frame clones and lacks some. This sample has about 410,000 clones, with about 14% found just once. This CDR3 has 13 amino acids. Germline loops: CDR1 GTSNPN, CDR2 SVGIG (reference sequence). V gave up 4 bases and J gave up 3 bases; unmatched junction bases: 2. Purity of each sorted population was above 95%. Whole-study findings and limits: The naive, central memory and Treg TCRB repertoires showed an apparent similarity that was greater among patients than among healthy donors.

Specimen: naive CD4+ T cells from blood. The receptor was derived from a man aged 25 to 40 in good health. The chain recombines TRBV30 with TRBJ2-3; 9 nucleotides agree with TRBD2. In nucleotides, the CDR3 is TGTGCCTGGACTAGCGGGAATACAGATACGCAGTATTTT. This translates into CAWTSGNTDTQYF. The complete variable domain, with remaining parts taken from reference TRBV30 and TRBJ2-3, reads SQTIHQWPATLVQPVGSPLSLECTVEGTSNPNLYWYRQAAGRGLQLLFYSVGIGQISSEVPQNLSASRPQDRQFILSSKKLLLSDSGFYLCAWTSGNTDTQYFGPGTRLTVL.